What follows are 13 T cell receptor beta chains derived from one specimen sequenced in a study of control samples from healthy donors and cancer patients. Profiled with immunoSEQ multiplex PCR; TCRdb holds only in-frame clones, not every one. The data show 150,000 or so clones, roughly 92% seen once. The sample was blood. The receptors shown here come from a man between 18 and 35 years old in good health.

The chain joins TRBV29-1 to TRBJ2-1, with D unclear. This CDR3 has 13 residues. V dropped 4 bases and J dropped 2 bases, with 9 bases sitting between them. CDR1 is SQVTM and CDR2 is ANQGSEA in the germline V gene. CDR3 region: CSVVQLPYNEQFF. The CDR3 region has the DNA TGCAGCGTTGTACAGCTCCCCTACAATGAGCAGTTCTTC.

The chain employs TRBV2 and TRBJ2-3, with unresolved D. V shed 6 bases and J shed 1 base, with 5 bases lying between them. The V gene's germline CDR1 is SNHLY and CDR2 FYNNEI. The CDR3 loop spans 12 amino acids. DNA of the CDR3: TGTGCCAGCAGAACCCGCACAGATACGCAGTATTTT. Its translation is CASRTRTDTQYF.

The chain couples TRBV6-4 to TRBJ2-1; a weak D match, TRBD2 (6 bases). The germline V gene encodes CDR1 MRHNA and CDR2 SNTAGT. Trimming cost V 4 bases and J 8 bases, with 18 bases left between them. CDR3 length equals 15 residues. CDR3 bases: TGTGCCAGCAGTGGCCGACTAGGACCTCGGGATGAGCAGTTCTTC. The encoded protein is CASSGRLGPRDEQFF.

This chain connects TRBV7-9 to TRBJ2-5; D is tentatively TRBD1 or TRBD2 (5 bases each). This CDR3 is built from 14 residues. The V gene lost 2 bases and the J gene lost 4 bases, with 11 bases spanning the gap. The germline V gene encodes CDR1 SEHNR and CDR2 FQNEAQ (reference sequence). CDR3 in amino acids: CASSLWGMGETQYF. The CDR3 region has the DNA TGTGCCAGCAGCTTATGGGGGATGGGAGAGACCCAGTACTTC.

This clone was seen only once. The chain combines TRBV7-9 with TRBJ1-1; D unclear. Between the trimmed V and J ends, which lost 5 bases and 6 bases, there was a span of 13 bases. The CDR3 consists of 13 residues. Per the germline V gene, CDR1 is SEHNR and CDR2 is FQNEAQ (reference sequence). The CDR3 region is CASSVGMVAEAFF. The CDR3 coding sequence is TGTGCCAGCAGCGTGGGGATGGTCGCTGAAGCTTTCTTT.

This rearrangement joins TRBV7-9 to TRBJ2-1, with D possibly being TRBD1 or TRBD2 (5 bases each). The CDR3 is 14 residues long. The germline V gene has CDR1 SEHNR and CDR2 FQNEAQ (reference sequence). Deletions cut 5 bases from V and 6 bases from J, with 14 bases between. CDR3 DNA sequence: TGTGCCAGCAGCCCCCCCCAGGGAGTCAATGAGCAGTTCTTC. Protein: CASSPPQGVNEQFF. The whole variable domain, filled in from reference TRBV7-9 and TRBJ2-1, reads DTGVSQNPRHKITKRGQNVTFRCDPISEHNRLYWYRQTLGQGPEFLTYFQNEAQLEKSRLLSDRFSAERPKGSFSTLEIQRTEQGDSAMYLCASSPPQGVNEQFFGPGTRLTVL.

This CDR3 is CASSLAPQNTEAFF. Here the CDR3 DNA reads TGCGCCAGCAGCTTGGCCCCCCAGAACACTGAAGCTTTCTTT. This chain uses TRBV5-1 with TRBJ1-1; D ambiguous. Germline V gives CDR1 SGHRS, CDR2 YFSETQ. CDR3 size: 14 residues. The V and J ends lost 0 bases and 1 base respectively, with 7 bases between them.

The chain carries TRBV29-1 and TRBJ2-5, with D possibly matching TRBD1 (5 bases). The CDR3 consists of 17 residues. Trimming pared 2 bases from V and 5 bases from J, leaving 24 bases between. Looked up from germline, CDR1 is SQVTM and CDR2 is ANQGSEA. This CDR3 is CSVEFEQVNPRRETQYF. The CDR3 nucleotides are TGCAGCGTTGAATTTGAACAGGTTAACCCCAGGCGGGAGACCCAGTACTTC.

This clone was found once. This chain connects TRBV11-2 to TRBJ2-1, with 11 bases identical to TRBD2. This CDR3 spans 16 amino acids. J gave up 4 bases and V 5 bases, and 7 bases lay outside the gene matches. Germline V gives CDR1 SGHAT, CDR2 FQNNGV. The CDR3 DNA follows: TGTGCCAGCAGCCCACTAGCGGGGGCCCTATACAATGAGCAGTTCTTC. Protein sequence: CASSPLAGALYNEQFF.

This clone appeared once. The chain recombines TRBV11-2 with TRBJ1-2; D remains ambiguous. The V gene lost 0 bases and the J gene lost 4 bases, with 9 bases spanning the gap. CDR3 length equals 14 residues. Germline lookup yields CDR1 SGHAT and CDR2 FQNNGV. The CDR3, as DNA: TGTGCCAGCAGCTTAGATCGCCAGGCCTATGGCTACACCTTC. Its protein is CASSLDRQAYGYTF.

This chain connects TRBV4-2 to TRBJ1-2; D is uncertain. Per the germline V gene, CDR1 is LGHNA and CDR2 is YNFKEQ. This CDR3 has 13 residues. V dropped 0 bases and J dropped 4 bases, with 6 bases sitting between them. CDR3 nucleotide sequence: TGTGCCAGCAGCCAAGAGAGGTTCTATGGCTACACCTTC. This encodes CASSQERFYGYTF.

The gene calls are TRBV13 and TRBJ2-5, with unresolved D. The germline V and J ends were trimmed by 3 bases and 1 base, with 0 bases remaining between them. This CDR3 has 11 amino acids. Looked up from germline, CDR1 is PRHDT and CDR2 is FYEKMQ (reference sequence). For the CDR3, the DNA is TGTGCCAGCAGCTTCCAAGAGACCCAGTACTTC. Translating it yields CASSFQETQYF.

This sequence joins TRBV24-1 and TRBJ2-5; 9 nucleotides agree with TRBD2. CDR1 is KGHDR and CDR2 is SFDVKD in the germline V gene. The junction had 2 bases not matched to a gene; V was cut back by 4 bases and J by 3 bases. This CDR3 region has 14 residues. CDR3 protein: CATSEGGGEETQYF. In DNA, the CDR3 is TGTGCCACCAGTGAGGGCGGGGGGGAAGAGACCCAGTACTTC.